One and the same sample provided the 5 T cell receptor beta chains below, sequenced in a study of T cell changes during pregnancy in multiple sclerosis. TCRdb's table, derived via immunoSEQ multiplex PCR, lists solely in-frame clones and lacks some. The table lists about 34,000 clones, 90% of them singletons, with 3.5% to 4.5% in the top ten. This specimen consisted of CD8+ T cells from peripheral blood mononuclear cells, obtained in the second trimester of pregnancy. The receptors shown here come from a female donor with multiple sclerosis, enrolled in a pregnancy study.

The J gene is TRBJ2-5, the V gene TRBV11-3; TRBD1 matches 7 bases. The germline V gene has CDR1 SGHNT and CDR2 YENEEA. CDR3 length equals 16 residues. Unmatched junction bases numbered 8, after V lost 4 bases and J lost 0 bases. The CDR3 DNA follows: TGTGCCAGCAGCTCCAGACAGGGAGTGAACCAAGAGACCCAGTACTTC. This translates into CASSSRQGVNQETQYF.

V usage is TRBV12-5 and J usage is TRBJ2-1, with 7 bases aligning to TRBD2. Per the germline V gene, CDR1 is LGHNT and CDR2 is FRNRAP. The CDR3 consists of 17 residues. The V gene end was trimmed by 1 base and the J gene end by 0 bases; junction bases not matched to a gene: 6. In nucleotides, the CDR3 is TGTGCTAGTGGTTTGGGGGAGGGGCGGCTCTCCTACAATGAGCAGTTCTTC. As protein: CASGLGEGRLSYNEQFF. Filled out from reference TRBV12-5 and TRBJ2-1, the complete variable domain reads DARVTQTPRHKVTEMGQEVTMRCQPILGHNTVFWYRQTMMQGLELLAYFRNRAPLDDSGMPKDRFSAEMPDATLATLKIQPSEPRDSAVYFCASGLGEGRLSYNEQFFGPGTRLTVL.

The rearrangement links TRBV7-2 to TRBJ1-3, with no clear D. The CDR3 is 15 amino acids. Trimming removed 5 bases at V and 2 bases at J, with 13 bases between. Germline V CDR1 and CDR2: SGHTA, FQGNSA. The CDR3 loop is CASSASLGAGNTIYF. CDR3 nucleotides: TGTGCCAGCAGCGCGTCACTGGGAGCTGGAAACACCATATATTTT.

This chain links TRBV5-1 with TRBJ1-1; 7 bases are a match to TRBD1. Germline trimming cut 4 bases from V and 0 bases from J; bases unmatched to any gene: 6. Germline CDR1 SGHRS, CDR2 YFSETQ. The CDR3 consists of 15 residues. The CDR3 sequence is CASSPGQAMNTEAFF. The CDR3 nucleotides read TGCGCCAGCAGCCCCGGACAGGCGATGAACACTGAAGCTTTCTTT.

This chain connects TRBV28 to TRBJ2-1; D perhaps matches TRBD2 (6 bases). This CDR3 is 17 amino acids long. CDR1 and CDR2 from the germline V gene are MDHEN and SYDVKM. The germline V and J ends were trimmed by 9 bases and 2 bases, with 23 bases remaining between them. In DNA form, the CDR3 reads TGTGCCAGTTTACCCCCGGCGGGGATTTTTACCTACAATGAGCAGTTCTTC. It yields the protein CASLPPAGIFTYNEQFF. Full variable domain (remainder filled in from reference TRBV28 and TRBJ2-1): DVKVTQSSRYLVKRTGEKVFLECVQDMDHENMFWYRQDPGLGLRLIYFSYDVKMKEKGDIPEGYSVSREKKERFSLILESASTNQTSMYLCASLPPAGIFTYNEQFFGPGTRLTVL.